The clone carrying this T cell receptor beta chain was detected only once. No antigen is known for it. The record originates from a study of T cell responses to AZD1222 COVID-19 vaccine. Study observations and caveats: Nearly half of the spike-specific TCRs reportedly recognize variant regions that carry no mutations. The peak T cell response came first, and repertoires were sampled only after it. White British ancestry dominated among donors, who included more females, and clonal diversity was possibly underestimated. Baseline seropositives among AZD1222 recipients totaled only six or seven.

The CDR3 contains 17 residues. The germline V and J ends were trimmed by 11 bases and 0 bases, with 23 bases remaining between them. Per germline, CDR1 MRHNA and CDR2 SNTAGT. The repertoire was sequenced with immunoSEQ multiplex PCR; TCRdb's copy has only in-frame clones and lacks some. This sample carries 150,000 or so clones, roughly nine tenths of them seen once, and the ten largest clones take roughly 5%. The chain employs TRBV6-4 and TRBJ1-5; D is possibly TRBD1 (5 bases). The sequence was collected from an adult in good health. The specimen comprised peripheral blood, sampled on day 0 of MenACWY control vaccination. CDR3 DNA sequence: TGTGCCCTCGCGGGGGGGGAACCTTATTATAGCAATCAGCCCCAGCATTTT. Amino acids: CALAGGEPYYSNQPQHF.